This entry lists 2 T cell receptor beta chains sequenced from one sample in a study of cytomegalovirus exposure and HLA in healthy donors. It was with 60 Vbeta and 13 Jbeta primers that the PCR ran. Method: immunoSEQ multiplex PCR; TCRdb's copy keeps in-frame clones and lacks some. The data show 95,000 to 150,000 clones, around two thirds seen once. Source material: PBMCs. These receptors came from a middle-aged woman in good health and CMV-seropositive.

V and J are TRBV5-1 and TRBJ1-2; 7 nucleotides agree with TRBD1. Germline CDR1 reads SGHRS; CDR2 reads YFSETQ. The CDR3 is made up of 13 amino acids. Germline trimming cut 3 bases from V and 7 bases from J; bases unmatched to any gene: 6. CDR3 sequence (DNA): TGCGCCAGCAGCTCACAGGGGCATGGTGGCTACACCTTC. This sequence encodes CASSSQGHGGYTF.

The CDR3 is CASRPSGSSGNTIYF. The CDR3 coding sequence is TGCGCCAGCCGCCCATCAGGGTCGTCTGGAAACACCATATATTTT. The chain uses TRBV5-1 and TRBJ1-3, with D maybe TRBD1 (5 bases). This CDR3 region has 15 residues. Germline V lookup: CDR1 SGHRS, CDR2 YFSETQ. V dropped 7 bases and J dropped 1 base, with 15 bases sitting between them.